This paragraph reports one T cell receptor beta chain. These data come from a study of blood T cell repertoires in COVID-19. At the level of the study: The samples span acute and convalescent COVID-19 from the United States, Italy and Spain. From T cells, B-cell-depleted T cells, or PBMCs came the material, which was cDNA or gDNA.

Seattle cases were enrolled at active infection and followed longitudinally. Assay: immunoSEQ multiplex PCR; the TCRdb copy retains only in-frame clones and omits some. The sample lists 250,000 to 300,000 clones, roughly nine tenths seen once, with over 2% in the top ten. Trimming pared 4 bases from V and 8 bases from J, leaving 12 bases between. The CDR3 sequence is 13 residues long. Germline V gives CDR1 MRHNA, CDR2 SNTAGT. The chain employs TRBV6-4 and TRBJ2-1, with D unresolved. Source material: peripheral blood. This TCR was sampled from a young woman with COVID-19, enrolled during active disease. In nucleotides, the CDR3 is TGTGCCAGCAGTGTCCTCCCTCTGTATGAGCAGTTCTTC. This translates into CASSVLPLYEQFF.